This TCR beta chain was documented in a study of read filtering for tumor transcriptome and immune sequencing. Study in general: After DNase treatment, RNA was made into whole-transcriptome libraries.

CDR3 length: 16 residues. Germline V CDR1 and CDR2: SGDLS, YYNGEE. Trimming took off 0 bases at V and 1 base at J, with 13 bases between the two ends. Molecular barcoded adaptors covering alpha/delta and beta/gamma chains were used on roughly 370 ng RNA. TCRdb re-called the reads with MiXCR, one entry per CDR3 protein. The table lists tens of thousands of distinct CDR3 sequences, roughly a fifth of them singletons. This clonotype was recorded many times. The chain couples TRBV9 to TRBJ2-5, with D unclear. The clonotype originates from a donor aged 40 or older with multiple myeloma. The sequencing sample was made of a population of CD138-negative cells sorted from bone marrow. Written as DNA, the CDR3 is TGTGCCAGCAGCGTAGGTGACGGATGGGGCCAAGAGACCCAGTACTTC. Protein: CASSVGDGWGQETQYF.